Each of the 32 T cell receptor beta chains below was sequenced from the same sample in a study of vaccination and CD4 T cells after COVID-19. As for treatment: approximately 10-day PBMC culture with coronavirus spike peptide pools or control peptides (ViraFEST assay). These receptors lack a known antigen. Scientists ran DNA taken from cultured CD4+ T cells through the Oncomine TCR Beta short-read assay for sequencing. MiXCR, run by TCRdb on the PCR reads, gives a single entry per CDR3 protein. The sample includes 10,000 to 15,000 distinct CDR3 sequences, 50% to 60% seen only once; the top ten take over 14%. What was sequenced was CD4+ T cells from blood, cultured in vitro. The receptors shown here come from a human donor who had recovered from COVID-19.

V and J are TRBV7-9 and TRBJ1-6; D uncertain. Germline CDR1 reads SEHNR; CDR2 reads FQNEAQ (reference sequence). Trimming cost V 5 bases and J 1 base, with 12 bases left between them. The CDR3 is 16 residues long. Here the CDR3 DNA reads TGTGCCAGCAGCGCGATGAGCAGGTCCTATAATTCACCCCTCCACTTT. Encoded protein: CASSAMSRSYNSPLHF.

In its sample, this clonotype was seen a few times. The J gene is TRBJ2-5, the V gene TRBV24-1; D is unresolved. This CDR3 is built from 13 residues. Trimming pared 4 bases from V and 7 bases from J, leaving 12 bases between. Germline V gene lookup returns CDR1 KGHDR and CDR2 SFDVKD. The CDR3 loop is CATSESSLGTQYF. CDR3 in DNA: TGTGCCACCAGTGAGTCGTCCCTGGGGACCCAGTACTTC.

This clonotype came up once. The CDR3 spells CASTRDWAGYNSPLHF. The CDR3, as DNA: TGTGCCAGCACCCGAGACTGGGCGGGGTATAATTCACCCCTCCACTTT. The rearrangement uses TRBV28 and TRBJ1-6; no clear D gene. The CDR3 runs 16 residues. From germline, CDR1 is MDHEN and CDR2 SYDVKM. Deletions cut 7 bases from V and 4 bases from J, with 17 bases between. Variable domain in full (rest from reference TRBV28 and TRBJ1-6): DVKVTQSSRYLVKRTGEKVFLECVQDMDHENMFWYRQDPGLGLRLIYFSYDVKMKEKGDIPEGYSVSREKKERFSLILESASTNQTSMYLCASTRDWAGYNSPLHFGNGTRLTVT.

This sequence joins TRBV7-2 and TRBJ2-7; 8 bases agree with TRBD1. After removal of 1 base from V and 7 bases from J, the junction contained 9 bases not matched to a gene. The CDR3 runs to 15 residues. Germline V gene data show CDR1 as SGHTA and CDR2 as FQGNSA. The CDR3, as DNA: TGTGCCAGCAGCTTAGAAGGGACAGGAATGGCAGAGCAGTACTTC. Its translation: CASSLEGTGMAEQYF.

This clonotype was found once. The rearrangement uses TRBV28 and TRBJ1-5; D is uncertain. The CDR3 is 13 residues long. V lost 4 bases to trimming and J lost 6 bases, with 10 bases between them. Germline lookup yields CDR1 MDHEN and CDR2 SYDVKM. CDR3 amino acids: CASSWRERQPQHF. The DNA for the CDR3 is TGTGCCAGCAGTTGGCGGGAACGTCAGCCCCAGCATTTT.

Only a few counts were recorded for this clonotype. CDR3 sequence reads: CASSLGGRGGTDTQYF. The CDR3, as DNA: TGTGCCAGCAGCTTAGGAGGTCGGGGTGGCACAGATACGCAGTATTTT. The chain is built from TRBV7-2 and TRBJ2-3; D perhaps matches TRBD2 (5 bases). The CDR3 has 16 amino acids. Trimming stripped 1 base from V and 1 base from J, with 12 bases between. The germline gives CDR1 SGHTA, CDR2 FQGNSA.

This clonotype was seen only a few times. This sequence joins TRBV7-3 and TRBJ2-1; tentatively, D is TRBD2 (5 bases). Germline CDR1 is SGHTA and CDR2 is FQGTGA. Trimming shortened V by 2 bases and J by 4 bases, and 15 bases separated the two germline ends. The CDR3 extends over 16 amino acids. The CDR3 here is CASSLGFRSEYNEQFF. The CDR3 DNA is TGTGCCAGCAGCTTAGGTTTTCGTAGCGAGTACAATGAGCAGTTCTTC.

This clonotype was seen a few times. This chain connects TRBV6-2 or TRBV6-3 to TRBJ2-3; D ambiguous. The CDR3 covers 15 residues. V was pared by 6 bases and J by 0 bases, with 13 bases between. Looked up from germline, CDR1 is MNHEY and CDR2 is SVGEGT. Here the CDR3 reads CASRYSFSSTDTQYF. CDR3 bases: TGTGCCAGCAGGTATTCATTCTCTAGCACAGATACGCAGTATTTT.

The V call is TRBV12-3 or TRBV12-4, the J call TRBJ2-5; no clear D. V lost 4 bases, J lost 4 bases, and 7 bases lay in between. This CDR3 is built from 12 residues. Here the CDR3 reads CASSSVGETQYF. CDR3 DNA: TGTGCCAGCAGTTCAGTCGGAGAGACCCAGTACTTC.

This chain links TRBV5-4 with TRBJ1-1; 7 bases agree with TRBD1. V lost 6 bases, J lost 5 bases, and 10 bases stayed unmatched. The CDR3 covers 14 residues. Germline V gives CDR1 SGHNT, CDR2 YYREEE (reference sequence). The CDR3 DNA reads as TGTGCCAGCACCGGAGGGGGCGGGGGGACTGAAGCTTTCTTT. Translation gives CASTGGGGGTEAFF.

This rearrangement joins TRBV19 to TRBJ1-5; no reliable D call. Trimming removed 1 base from V and 3 bases from J, with 10 bases in between. Germline CDR1 is LNHDA and CDR2 is SQIVND (reference sequence). There are 15 residues in the CDR3. The CDR3 sequence: CASSIGGQNNQPQHF. CDR3 nucleotides: TGTGCCAGTAGTATAGGTGGCCAAAACAATCAGCCCCAGCATTTT.

The V and J genes are TRBV15 and TRBJ2-7, with 10 bases matching TRBD1. The CDR3 covers 17 residues. V shed 4 bases, J shed 2 bases, and the junction held 11 bases outside the gene matches. The germline V gene encodes CDR1 LNHNV and CDR2 YYDKDF (reference sequence). CDR3 residues: CATSKRTRDRGTYEQYF. The CDR3 DNA is TGTGCCACCAGCAAACGGACGCGGGACAGGGGAACCTACGAGCAGTACTTC.

The chain links TRBV6-1 to TRBJ2-1, with 7 bases lining up with TRBD1. This CDR3 has 12 residues. CDR1 MNHNS and CDR2 SASEGT come from the germline V gene. The J segment lost 8 bases and the V segment lost 4 bases, leaving 2 bases of the junction unmatched. The CDR3 here is CASSGQGYEQFF. In DNA form, the CDR3 reads TGTGCCAGCAGTGGACAGGGCTATGAGCAGTTCTTC.

Notes on this clonotype: An end of the junction differs from the germline gene, which may be a read error. This chain uses TRBV27 with TRBJ1-1; 7 bases agree with TRBD1. Germline CDR1 is MNHEY and CDR2 is SMNVEV (reference sequence). The CDR3 is made up of 16 amino acids. CDR3 in DNA: TGTGCCAGCAGTCCATATCAACAGGGGTTGAACGCTGAAGCTTTCTTT. Translation: CASSPYQQGLNAEAFF.

This clonotype appeared a few times. V is TRBV5-8 and J is TRBJ1-1, with D uncertain. This CDR3 spans 14 amino acids. Germline V lookup: CDR1 SGHTS, CDR2 YDEGEE. Trimming removed 0 bases from V and 0 bases from J, with 6 bases in between. DNA for the CDR3: TGTGCCAGCAGCTTGGGGGCTGTGAACACTGAAGCTTTCTTT. This codes for CASSLGAVNTEAFF.

This sequence joins TRBV6-4 and TRBJ2-2; 7 bases match TRBD2. CDR3 length equals 16 residues. After removal of 2 bases from V and 6 bases from J, the junction contained 9 bases not matched to a gene. In germline, CDR1 is MRHNA, CDR2 SNTAGT. This CDR3 reads CASSDTPSGDPGELFF. As DNA, the CDR3 is TGTGCCAGCAGTGACACCCCAAGCGGGGACCCCGGGGAGCTGTTTTTT.

This sequence joins TRBV5-1 and TRBJ2-7; no reliable D call. Trimming pared 2 bases from V and 6 bases from J, leaving 9 bases between. The CDR3 length is 12 residues. Germline CDR1 is SGHRS and CDR2 is YFSETQ. CDR3 loop: CASSLVSGEQYF. CDR3 DNA: TGCGCCAGCAGCTTAGTGTCAGGCGAGCAGTACTTC.

This clonotype has only a few counts. The V and J genes are TRBV27 and TRBJ1-1; 9 bases are a match to TRBD1. The junction had 8 bases not matched to a gene; V was cut back by 5 bases and J by 4 bases. Germline loops: CDR1 MNHEY, CDR2 SMNVEV (reference sequence). This CDR3 is 15 amino acids long. The CDR3 DNA reads as TGTGCCAGCAGTCCTCGACAGGGGGGTGGCACTGAAGCTTTCTTT. It yields the protein CASSPRQGGGTEAFF.

This clonotype was seen only a few times. The CDR3: CASSLWGLADSTDTQYF. Written as DNA, the CDR3 is TGTGCCAGCAGTTTATGGGGCCTAGCGGATAGCACAGATACGCAGTATTTT. This rearrangement joins TRBV27 to TRBJ2-3, with TRBD2 identical over 7 bases. This CDR3 is 17 amino acids long. Germline-derived CDR1 and CDR2 are MNHEY and SMNVEV (reference sequence). With V trimmed by 1 base and J by 0 bases, 7 bases remained unmatched.

The chain couples TRBV7-8 to TRBJ1-1; D gene uncertain. CDR1 is SGHVS and CDR2 is FQNEAQ in the germline V gene. V dropped 1 base and J dropped 3 bases, with 6 bases sitting between them. The length of the CDR3 is 13 residues. DNA of the CDR3: TGTGCCAGCAGCTTAGTCCAGGACACTGAAGCTTTCTTT. Residues: CASSLVQDTEAFF. Together with reference TRBV7-8 and TRBJ1-1, the CDR3 gives the full variable domain: GAGVSQSPRYKVAKRGQDVALRCDPISGHVSLFWYQQALGQGPEFLTYFQNEAQLDKSGLPSDRFFAERPEGSVSTLKIQRTQQEDSAVYLCASSLVQDTEAFFGQGTRLTVV.

This clonotype has only a few counts. The chain combines TRBV10-3 with TRBJ2-1; D is perhaps TRBD2 (5 bases). The CDR3 length is 15 residues. Trimming cost V 0 bases and J 3 bases, with 9 bases left between them. Looked up from germline, CDR1 is ENHRY and CDR2 is SYGVKD. The CDR3 spells CAISESVGNYNEQFF. Here the CDR3 DNA reads TGTGCCATCAGTGAGTCGGTCGGGAACTACAATGAGCAGTTCTTC.

The chain combines TRBV6-5 with TRBJ1-2; 8 bases match TRBD1. The length of the CDR3 is 14 residues. The V and J ends lost 2 bases and 6 bases, in that order; junction bases with no gene match: 5. Germline CDR1 and CDR2: MNHEY and SVGAGI. The CDR3 region has the DNA TGTGCCAGCAGTTACCGGGACAGGTTTAATGGCTACACCTTC. Translated, it gives CASSYRDRFNGYTF.

This chain connects TRBV10-1 to TRBJ2-7, with 12 bases that match TRBD2. The V gene end was trimmed by 0 bases and the J gene end by 2 bases; junction bases not matched to a gene: 8. The CDR3 sequence is 18 residues long. CDR1 and CDR2 from the germline V gene are WNHNN and SYGVQD (reference sequence). The CDR3 sequence is CASSESWTSGIWPYEQYF. DNA for the CDR3: TGCGCCAGCAGTGAGTCCTGGACTAGCGGGATTTGGCCCTACGAGCAGTACTTC.

This chain connects TRBV20-1 to TRBJ1-4; D gene unclear. This CDR3 spans 13 amino acids. Germline lookup yields CDR1 DFQATT and CDR2 SNEGSKA (reference sequence). The ends were cut back, 7 bases at V and 0 bases at J, with 9 bases in the middle. CDR3 nucleotides: TGCAGTGGGGCGGAGCCAACTAATGAAAAACTGTTTTTT. Translation: CSGAEPTNEKLFF.

The chain uses TRBV20-1 and TRBJ1-2; no definite D call. Germline V gives CDR1 DFQATT, CDR2 SNEGSKA (reference sequence). V lost 4 bases and J lost 2, with 8 bases in between. The CDR3 runs 12 residues. The chain's CDR3 is CSATDKNYGYTF. CDR3 DNA sequence: TGCAGTGCTACCGACAAGAACTATGGCTACACCTTC.

This clonotype was observed a handful of times. This chain uses TRBV5-6 with TRBJ1-5; no clear D. This CDR3 has 15 residues. Germline V gene lookup returns CDR1 SGHDT and CDR2 YYEEEE. Trimming stripped 0 bases from V and 2 bases from J, with 9 bases between. CDR3 sequence (DNA): TGTGCCAGCAGCTTGGGAGGGATTGGCAATCAGCCCCAGCATTTT. Translation: CASSLGGIGNQPQHF.

The sample holds a few counts of this clonotype. The V and J genes are TRBV18 and TRBJ2-3; possible D gene TRBD1, 5 bases. The CDR3 length is 15 residues. Looked up from germline, CDR1 is KGHSH and CDR2 is LQKENI. V was trimmed by 2 bases and J by 3 bases, leaving 12 bases between them. The CDR3 spells CASSPFVGVTDTQYF. The DNA for the CDR3 is TGTGCCAGCTCACCATTCGTAGGGGTTACAGATACGCAGTATTTT.

The chain combines TRBV7-8 with TRBJ2-1, with unresolved D. CDR1 is SGHVS, CDR2 FQNEAQ, per germline. With 0 bases removed from V and 4 bases from J, the gap between germline ends came to 7 bases. The CDR3 contains 14 residues. The CDR3 nucleotides read TGTGCCAGCAGCTTAGCGCACTTGTACAATGAGCAGTTCTTC. Protein sequence: CASSLAHLYNEQFF.

The gene calls are TRBV30 and TRBJ1-3, with D hard to call. The CDR3 spans 14 residues. The germline V and J ends were trimmed by 1 base and 0 bases, with 7 bases remaining between them. Germline V gene data show CDR1 as GTSNPN and CDR2 as SVGIG (reference sequence). CDR3 amino acids: CAWSENSSGNTIYF. The DNA for the CDR3 is TGTGCCTGGAGTGAAAACAGCTCTGGAAACACCATATATTTT.

J is TRBJ2-6 and V is TRBV4-1; a possible D gene is TRBD2 (6 bases). Deletions cut 0 bases from V and 0 bases from J, with 9 bases between. The CDR3 covers 17 residues. The germline CDR1 and CDR2 sequences are MGHRA and YSYEKL. CDR3 in DNA: TGCGCCAGCAGCCAAGAGTCGGGGGACTCTGGGGCCAACGTCCTGACTTTC. Translated, it gives CASSQESGDSGANVLTF.

This clonotype was detected a few times. The gene calls are TRBV20-1 and TRBJ1-6; the D gene is possibly TRBD1 (5 bases). The CDR3 contains 15 residues. Germline CDR1 and CDR2: DFQATT and SNEGSKA (reference sequence). V was pared by 3 bases and J by 5 bases, with 14 bases between. As DNA, the CDR3 is TGCAGTGCTAGGAGGGACGGAAGAAATAATTCACCCCTCCACTTT. Translation: CSARRDGRNNSPLHF.

The count of this clonotype is one. This chain connects TRBV11-2 to TRBJ2-3; D is ambiguous. CDR3 size: 16 residues. The V gene lost 5 bases and the J gene lost 0 bases, with 15 bases spanning the gap. Per the germline V gene, CDR1 is SGHAT and CDR2 is FQNNGV. CDR3 sequence: CASSPRLPESTDTQYF. The CDR3 DNA is TGTGCCAGCAGCCCAAGACTTCCCGAAAGCACAGATACGCAGTATTTT.